This T cell receptor beta chain was recovered during a study of blood T cells in healthy people across ages. Across the whole study: Per every two T cells, about one barcoded beta molecule was captured by template switching.

J was trimmed by 7 bases and V by 4 bases; bases with no gene match: 2. Germline lookup yields CDR1 SGHAT and CDR2 FQDESV (reference sequence). The CDR3 is 13 amino acids. Primers used in a second PCR of roughly 7 to 11 cycles were a sample-barcoded 5' primer and a J-beta primer mix. TCRdb recomputed calls from the 5' RACE reads with MiXCR, one row per CDR3 protein. The sample records roughly 1 million distinct CDR3 sequences, about 25% being singletons. General study results and limits: It was found that TCR beta diversity correlated strongly with the percentage of naive T cells.

With respect to this clonotype: The target antigen is unknown.

Investigators took about 9.2 milliliters of peripheral blood from every donor. In addition, the sample was reused for a study of T cells of mothers and their children. As that study records: It was observed that no persistent microchimeric T cell clones could be detected.

The chain links TRBV11-1 to TRBJ1-1; TRBD1 aligns across 11 bases. The receptor was derived from a girl aged 2 to 9 in good health. The material sequenced was blood. CDR3 sequence reads: CASSSGTGGEAFF. CDR3 DNA sequence: TGTGCCAGCAGCTCCGGGACAGGGGGTGAAGCTTTCTTT.